This T cell receptor beta chain was recovered during a study of blood T cell repertoires in COVID-19. Study-level background: Both acute and convalescent COVID-19 samples were obtained from the United States, Italy and Spain.

Seattle-derived patients entered the study during active infection and were followed longitudinally. As handled by the study authors: Amplification of reference gene primers was used by the study to estimate nucleated cell counts. Sequenced by immunoSEQ multiplex PCR; TCRdb stores in-frame clones only, minus some. V, J and clone size are those of that table, while D and trimming were read from the DNA. The top ten clones hold roughly 4.5% of a sample with approximately 170,000 clones, approximately 91% of them seen once. This clone appeared a single time. Germline values: CDR1 LNHNV, CDR2 YYDKDF (reference sequence). CDR3 length: 13 amino acids. V lost 1 base, J lost 0 bases, and 3 bases lay in between.

V is TRBV15 and J is TRBJ1-1, with D unresolved. The material sequenced was peripheral blood. This clonotype originated in a man in his late teens or twenties with COVID-19, enrolled during active disease. The CDR3 DNA reads as TGTGCCACCAGCAGAGCCGTGAACACTGAAGCTTTCTTT. It encodes CATSRAVNTEAFF. The variable domain in full, with the rest retrieved from reference TRBV15 and TRBJ1-1, is DAMVIQNPRYQVTQFGKPVTLSCSQTLNHNVMYWYQQKSSQAPKLLFHYYDKDFNNEADTPDNFQSRRPNTSFCFLDIRSPGLGDTAMYLCATSRAVNTEAFFGQGTRLTVV.